This TCR beta chain comes out of a study of human T cells and chemical hapten exposure. TCRdb passed the RACE reads through MiXCR, listing each CDR3 protein once. This sample has 30,000 to 35,000 distinct CDR3 sequences, with nearly 7.5% found just once. In the case of this clonotype: The antigen remains undetermined.

Looked up from germline, CDR1 is SNHLY and CDR2 is FYNNEI. V trimming: 7 bases; J trimming: 5 bases; junction bases outside the gene matches: 9. CDR3 length: 14 amino acids. Time point given: healthy volunteer bleed at 2 weeks. Unfractionated whole blood served as the source for total RNA extraction. Study-level findings and limits: DPC sensitization did not alter TCRs above 1 in 1000 frequency.

The sequence derives from a human donor in good health. Some clones in this sample may be carry-over from other donors' samples. The gene calls are TRBV2 and TRBJ1-1, with 8 bases fitting TRBD1. The sequencing input was whole blood. The CDR3 coding sequence is TGTGCCAGCAATAGGGACAGGTTTTCTACTGAAGCTTTCTTT. It is translated as CASNRDRFSTEAFF.